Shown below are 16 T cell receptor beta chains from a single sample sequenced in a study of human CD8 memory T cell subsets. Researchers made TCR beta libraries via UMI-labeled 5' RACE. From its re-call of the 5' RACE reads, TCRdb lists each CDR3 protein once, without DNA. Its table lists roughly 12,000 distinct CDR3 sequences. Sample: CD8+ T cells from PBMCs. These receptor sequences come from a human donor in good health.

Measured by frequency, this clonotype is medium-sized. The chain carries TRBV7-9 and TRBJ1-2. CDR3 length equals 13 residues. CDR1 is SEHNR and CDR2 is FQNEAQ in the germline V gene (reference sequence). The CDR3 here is CASSWRMNYGYTF.

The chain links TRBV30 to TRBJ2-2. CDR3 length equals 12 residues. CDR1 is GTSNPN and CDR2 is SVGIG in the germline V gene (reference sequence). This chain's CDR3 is CAWNFYTGELFF.

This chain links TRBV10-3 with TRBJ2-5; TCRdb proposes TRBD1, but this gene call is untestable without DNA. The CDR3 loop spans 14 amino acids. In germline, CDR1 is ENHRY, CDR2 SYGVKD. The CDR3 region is CAISDSDREETQYF.

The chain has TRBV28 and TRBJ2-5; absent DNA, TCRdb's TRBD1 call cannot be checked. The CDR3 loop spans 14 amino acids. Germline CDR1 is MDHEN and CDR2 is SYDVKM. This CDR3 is CASSEQGYQETQYF.

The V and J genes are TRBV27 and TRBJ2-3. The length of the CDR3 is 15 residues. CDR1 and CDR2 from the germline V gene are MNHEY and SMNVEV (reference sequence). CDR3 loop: CASSLVGGSWGTQYF.

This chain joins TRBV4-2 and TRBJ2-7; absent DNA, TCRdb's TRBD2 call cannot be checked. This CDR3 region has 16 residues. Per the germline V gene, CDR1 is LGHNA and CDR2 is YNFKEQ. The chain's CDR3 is CASSQDRAGEGYEQYF.

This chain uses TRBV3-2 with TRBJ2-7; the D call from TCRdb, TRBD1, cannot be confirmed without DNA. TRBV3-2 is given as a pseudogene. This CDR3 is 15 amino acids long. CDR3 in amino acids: CASSRKGQAQGEQYF.

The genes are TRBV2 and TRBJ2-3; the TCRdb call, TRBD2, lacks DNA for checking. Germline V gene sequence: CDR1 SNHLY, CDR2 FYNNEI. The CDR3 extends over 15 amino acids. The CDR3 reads CASSETTSGSSTQYF.

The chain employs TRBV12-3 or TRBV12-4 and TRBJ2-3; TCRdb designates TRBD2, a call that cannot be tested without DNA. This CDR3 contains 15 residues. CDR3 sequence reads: CASSLTSGEKNTQYF.

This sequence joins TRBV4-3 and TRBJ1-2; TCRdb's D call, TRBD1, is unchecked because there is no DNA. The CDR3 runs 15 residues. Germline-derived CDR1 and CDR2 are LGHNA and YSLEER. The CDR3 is CASSQGQGGTYGYTF.

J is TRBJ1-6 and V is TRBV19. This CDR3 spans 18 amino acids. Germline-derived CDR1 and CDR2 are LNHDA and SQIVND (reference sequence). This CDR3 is CASSIQPMDSSYNSPLHF.

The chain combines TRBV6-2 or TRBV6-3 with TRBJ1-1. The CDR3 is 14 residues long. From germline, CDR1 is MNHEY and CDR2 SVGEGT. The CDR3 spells CASSYSGRLTEAFF.

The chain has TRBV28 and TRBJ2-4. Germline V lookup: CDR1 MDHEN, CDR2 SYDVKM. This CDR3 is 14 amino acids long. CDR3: CASSPELVLNIQYF.

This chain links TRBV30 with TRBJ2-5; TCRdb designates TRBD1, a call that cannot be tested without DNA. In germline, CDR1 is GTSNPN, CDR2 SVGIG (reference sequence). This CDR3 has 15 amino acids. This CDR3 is CAWSRTGGEQETQYF.

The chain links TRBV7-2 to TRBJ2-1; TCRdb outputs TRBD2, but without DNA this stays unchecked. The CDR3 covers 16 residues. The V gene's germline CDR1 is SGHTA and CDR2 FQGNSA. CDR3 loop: CASSSSGGDPYNEQFF.

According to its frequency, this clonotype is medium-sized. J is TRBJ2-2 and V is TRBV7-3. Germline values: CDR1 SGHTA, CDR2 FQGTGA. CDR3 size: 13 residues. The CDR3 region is CASSSYPGGELFF.